A single sample gave rise to the 24 T cell receptor beta chains below, sequenced in a study of blood T cell repertoires in COVID-19. Sequencing used immunoSEQ multiplex PCR; TCRdb keeps in-frame clones, though not all of them. The sample carries over 40,000 clones, 86% recorded once. The sequencing input was peripheral blood. The receptors were gathered from a man at least 80 years old with acute or convalescent COVID-19.

The chain is built from TRBV11-2 and TRBJ2-7; 10 bases match TRBD2. Germline V gene data show CDR1 as SGHAT and CDR2 as FQNNGV. V shed 2 bases, J shed 4 bases, and the junction held 5 bases outside the gene matches. This CDR3 is built from 15 residues. CDR3 residues: CASSLTSGGEYEQYF. In DNA form, the CDR3 reads TGTGCCAGCAGCTTAACCAGCGGGGGGGAGTACGAGCAGTACTTC.

The chain recombines TRBV7-2 with TRBJ1-3, with TRBD1 matching 8 bases. With 6 bases clipped from V and 4 bases from J, the junction kept 8 bases outside the gene matches. The germline V gene has CDR1 SGHTA and CDR2 FQGNSA. This CDR3 has 15 residues. The CDR3, as DNA: TGTGCCAGCAGTCTTCAGGGGGCGCGAGGAAACACCATATATTTT. It translates to CASSLQGARGNTIYF.

The chain combines TRBV2 with TRBJ1-1, with D perhaps TRBD1 (5 bases). Trimming stripped 7 bases from V and 11 bases from J, with 17 bases between. Germline lookup yields CDR1 SNHLY and CDR2 FYNNEI. The CDR3 spans 12 residues. CDR3 sequence: CASTPTEVDAFF. CDR3 bases: TGTGCCAGCACCCCGACAGAGGTGGATGCTTTCTTT.

V is TRBV6-2 or TRBV6-3 and J is TRBJ1-5; a weak D match, TRBD1 (6 bases). The germline V gene encodes CDR1 MNHEY and CDR2 SVGEGT. Trimming shortened V by 0 bases and J by 1 base, and 10 bases separated the two germline ends. The CDR3 totals 16 residues. In DNA, the CDR3 is TGTGCCAGCAGTTACTCGACAGGACCCAGCAATCAGCCCCAGCATTTT. It yields the protein CASSYSTGPSNQPQHF.

CDR3 residues: CATTGDLGQERGPLHF. The CDR3 DNA follows: TGTGCCACCACCGGAGACCTCGGACAGGAAAGAGGACCCCTCCACTTT. The rearrangement joins TRBV15 to TRBJ1-6; 7 bases fit TRBD1. Per germline, CDR1 LNHNV and CDR2 YYDKDF (reference sequence). Trimming removed 7 bases from V and 12 bases from J; junction bases left unmatched: 18. CDR3 length: 16 amino acids.

The CDR3 spells CAISGDTSVGEQYF. The CDR3 coding sequence is TGTGCCATCAGTGGGGACACTTCGGTGGGCGAGCAGTACTTC. The rearrangement joins TRBV10-3 to TRBJ2-7; tentative D call: TRBD1 (6 bases). CDR1 and CDR2 (germline): ENHRY, SYGVKD. Trimming cost V 4 bases and J 6 bases, with 16 bases left between them. The CDR3 sequence is 14 residues long.

V gene TRBV19 combines with J gene TRBJ2-3; 16 positions agree with TRBD2. The CDR3 loop spans 15 amino acids. V was clipped by 5 bases and J by 8 bases; unmatched bases: 4. CDR1 is LNHDA and CDR2 is SQIVND in the germline V gene (reference sequence). CDR3 region: CASSAGTSGGVTQYF. CDR3 bases: TGTGCCAGTAGTGCCGGGACTAGCGGGGGGGTTACGCAGTATTTT.

This clone was seen only once. The chain links TRBV29-1 to TRBJ1-5, with a weak D call TRBD1 (5 bases). Germline lookup yields CDR1 SQVTM and CDR2 ANQGSEA. This CDR3 region has 15 residues. V lost 7 bases, J lost 0 bases, and 16 bases lay in between. The DNA for the CDR3 is TGCAGCGCTATATCCGGGGGTTATAGCAATCAGCCCCAGCATTTT. Translating gives CSAISGGYSNQPQHF.

The chain has TRBV7-3 and TRBJ1-1, with TRBD1 as a possible D gene (5 bases). The CDR3 covers 13 residues. V dropped 3 bases and J dropped 5 bases, with 10 bases sitting between them. CDR1 is SGHTA, CDR2 FQGTGA, per germline. The CDR3: CASSLGGGTEAFF. The CDR3 DNA is TGTGCCAGCAGCTTGGGGGGAGGGACTGAAGCTTTCTTT.

The chain couples TRBV7-9 to TRBJ1-1; a possible D gene is TRBD1 (5 bases). From germline, CDR1 is SEHNR and CDR2 FQNEAQ (reference sequence). The CDR3 extends over 12 amino acids. V shed 2 bases and J shed 7 bases, with 8 bases lying between them. The CDR3 nucleotides read TGTGCCAGCAGCTTAAACAGGTATGAAGCTTTCTTT. Encoded protein: CASSLNRYEAFF.

The chain uses TRBV6-5 and TRBJ2-1; D remains ambiguous. Germline values: CDR1 MNHEY, CDR2 SVGAGI. V was clipped by 7 bases and J by 6 bases, with 13 bases between them. The CDR3 covers 13 residues. The CDR3 protein is CASTPGSFNEQFF. The CDR3 bases are TGTGCCAGCACCCCGGGTAGTTTCAATGAGCAGTTCTTC.

This chain links TRBV5-1 with TRBJ2-3; 9 bases match TRBD2. V was pared by 4 bases and J by 8 bases, with 11 bases of the junction left unmatched. This CDR3 comprises 15 residues. The germline gives CDR1 SGHRS, CDR2 YFSETQ. Here the CDR3 DNA reads TGCGCCAGCAGCCCGGCTAGCGGGGTGCGGGGTACGCAGTATTTT. The encoded protein is CASSPASGVRGTQYF.

This clone was counted only a few times. The V call is TRBV19, the J call TRBJ1-4; D is ambiguous. V dropped 4 bases and J dropped 0 bases, with 12 bases sitting between them. The CDR3 length is 16 residues. The germline V gene has CDR1 LNHDA and CDR2 SQIVND (reference sequence). Here the CDR3 reads CASSRRSGATNEKLFF. CDR3 bases: TGTGCCAGTAGTAGGAGGTCTGGGGCAACTAATGAAAAACTGTTTTTT.

CDR3 DNA: TGTGCCCAGGGGCTCTCTGGAAACACCATATATTTT. Translating gives CAQGLSGNTIYF. The genes are TRBV5-4 and TRBJ1-3; TRBD1 might be the D (6 bases). V was pared by 10 bases and J by 0 bases, with 8 bases between. Looked up from germline, CDR1 is SGHNT and CDR2 is YYREEE (reference sequence). The CDR3 contains 12 residues.

The chain carries TRBV30 and TRBJ2-3; TRBD1 matches at 10 bases. The junction had 6 bases not matched to a gene; V was cut back by 1 base and J by 2 bases. Germline CDR1 and CDR2: GTSNPN and SVGIG (reference sequence). The CDR3 extends over 16 amino acids. In DNA form, the CDR3 reads TGTGCCTGGAGTGGGGGGACAGGGGACAACACAGATACGCAGTATTTT. It is translated as CAWSGGTGDNTDTQYF. The entire variable domain, with the rest obtained from reference TRBV30 and TRBJ2-3, is as follows: SQTIHQWPATLVQPVGSPLSLECTVEGTSNPNLYWYRQAAGRGLQLLFYSVGIGQISSEVPQNLSASRPQDRQFILSSKKLLLSDSGFYLCAWSGGTGDNTDTQYFGPGTRLTVL.

In its sample, this clone was seen once. The chain employs TRBV7-9 and TRBJ1-2; D remains unclear. Trimming removed 1 base at V and 2 bases at J, with 11 bases between. CDR1 and CDR2 (germline): SEHNR, FQNEAQ (reference sequence). This CDR3 is built from 15 residues. The CDR3 sequence is CASSLEVGSNYGYTF. The CDR3 region has the DNA TGTGCCAGCAGCTTAGAGGTGGGCTCGAACTATGGCTACACCTTC.

Written as DNA, the CDR3 is TGTGCCAGCAGTGAAAGGGAGGCGGGTTATAATTCACCCCTCCACTTT. This translates into CASSEREAGYNSPLHF. The chain recombines TRBV6-1 with TRBJ1-6, with D unresolved. Germline lookup yields CDR1 MNHNS and CDR2 SASEGT. Trimming removed 2 bases at V and 4 bases at J, with 12 bases between. The CDR3 sequence is 16 residues long.

V and J are TRBV5-1 and TRBJ2-7, with D unresolved. Germline V gene data show CDR1 as SGHRS and CDR2 as YFSETQ. The V end was cut by 4 bases, the J end by 4 bases, with 18 bases between. The CDR3 runs to 15 residues. The CDR3 sequence is CASSTRLPPEYEQYF. CDR3 coding DNA: TGCGCCAGCAGCACCCGACTCCCGCCTGAGTACGAGCAGTACTTC.

Here the CDR3 reads CASSDPGLVGNEQFF. DNA for the CDR3: TGTGCCAGTAGCGACCCGGGACTAGTGGGAAATGAGCAGTTCTTC. The chain joins TRBV19 to TRBJ2-1; the match to TRBD2 covers 8 bases. CDR3 length equals 15 residues. Trimming cost V 6 bases and J 7 bases; bases outside gene matches: 11. Germline lookup yields CDR1 LNHDA and CDR2 SQIVND (reference sequence).

The chain couples TRBV5-1 to TRBJ1-2, with D unclear. CDR3 size: 14 residues. The V end lost 1 base, the J end lost 5 bases, and 12 bases lay between the germline ends. Per the germline V gene, CDR1 is SGHRS and CDR2 is YFSETQ. The CDR3 protein is CASSLFAGTYGYTF. Written as DNA, the CDR3 is TGCGCCAGCAGCTTGTTTGCAGGAACTTATGGCTACACCTTC.

The V gene is TRBV7-9, the J gene TRBJ1-2; 9 positions match TRBD1. CDR1 is SEHNR and CDR2 is FQNEAQ in the germline V gene (reference sequence). This CDR3 is 15 amino acids long. J lost 3 bases, V lost 5 bases, and 7 bases had no gene match. DNA of the CDR3: TGTGCCAGCAGCGGGGGACAGGGTGGCTACTATGGCTACACCTTC. Amino acid sequence: CASSGGQGGYYGYTF.

The chain carries TRBV29-1 and TRBJ2-2; D not certain. Trimming took 6 bases from V and 1 from J, leaving 6 bases between them. The length of the CDR3 is 12 residues. The V gene's germline CDR1 is SQVTM and CDR2 ANQGSEA. The CDR3 bases are TGCAGCGTCAGACAGAACACCGGGGAGCTGTTTTTT. This translates into CSVRQNTGELFF.

The chain uses TRBV10-3 and TRBJ1-5; 7 bases line up with TRBD1. Germline V lookup: CDR1 ENHRY, CDR2 SYGVKD. The V segment lost 6 bases and the J segment 5 bases; nucleotides outside the gene matches: 10. The CDR3 spans 15 residues. This chain's CDR3 is CAIRGDSRFDQPQHF. The CDR3 nucleotides read TGTGCCATCAGGGGGGACAGCCGATTCGATCAGCCCCAGCATTTT.

The chain uses TRBV6-5 and TRBJ2-7, with TRBD1 matching over 10 bases. CDR3 length: 14 amino acids. Trimming cost V 2 bases and J 5 bases; bases outside gene matches: 3. Germline V gene data show CDR1 as MNHEY and CDR2 as SVGAGI. CDR3 coding DNA: TGTGCCAGCAGTTACAGGACAGGGGGTGACGAGCAGTACTTC. Translating gives CASSYRTGGDEQYF.